The source of this TCR beta chain is a study of blood T cell repertoires in COVID-19. The assay was immunoSEQ multiplex PCR, and TCRdb's table has in-frame clones only and misses some. The table shows 46,000 or so clones, with around four fifths occurring only once. The specimen sequenced was peripheral blood. The TCR was taken from a human donor in a cohort sampled during active COVID-19.

This chain's CDR3 is CASTTGANEKLFF. CDR3 nucleotides: TGTGCCAGTACAACAGGCGCTAATGAAAAACTGTTTTTT. The chain uses TRBV12-3 or TRBV12-4 and TRBJ1-4; TRBD1 might be the D (5 bases). The CDR3 totals 13 residues. The V gene lost 9 bases and the J gene lost 3 bases, with 11 bases spanning the gap.